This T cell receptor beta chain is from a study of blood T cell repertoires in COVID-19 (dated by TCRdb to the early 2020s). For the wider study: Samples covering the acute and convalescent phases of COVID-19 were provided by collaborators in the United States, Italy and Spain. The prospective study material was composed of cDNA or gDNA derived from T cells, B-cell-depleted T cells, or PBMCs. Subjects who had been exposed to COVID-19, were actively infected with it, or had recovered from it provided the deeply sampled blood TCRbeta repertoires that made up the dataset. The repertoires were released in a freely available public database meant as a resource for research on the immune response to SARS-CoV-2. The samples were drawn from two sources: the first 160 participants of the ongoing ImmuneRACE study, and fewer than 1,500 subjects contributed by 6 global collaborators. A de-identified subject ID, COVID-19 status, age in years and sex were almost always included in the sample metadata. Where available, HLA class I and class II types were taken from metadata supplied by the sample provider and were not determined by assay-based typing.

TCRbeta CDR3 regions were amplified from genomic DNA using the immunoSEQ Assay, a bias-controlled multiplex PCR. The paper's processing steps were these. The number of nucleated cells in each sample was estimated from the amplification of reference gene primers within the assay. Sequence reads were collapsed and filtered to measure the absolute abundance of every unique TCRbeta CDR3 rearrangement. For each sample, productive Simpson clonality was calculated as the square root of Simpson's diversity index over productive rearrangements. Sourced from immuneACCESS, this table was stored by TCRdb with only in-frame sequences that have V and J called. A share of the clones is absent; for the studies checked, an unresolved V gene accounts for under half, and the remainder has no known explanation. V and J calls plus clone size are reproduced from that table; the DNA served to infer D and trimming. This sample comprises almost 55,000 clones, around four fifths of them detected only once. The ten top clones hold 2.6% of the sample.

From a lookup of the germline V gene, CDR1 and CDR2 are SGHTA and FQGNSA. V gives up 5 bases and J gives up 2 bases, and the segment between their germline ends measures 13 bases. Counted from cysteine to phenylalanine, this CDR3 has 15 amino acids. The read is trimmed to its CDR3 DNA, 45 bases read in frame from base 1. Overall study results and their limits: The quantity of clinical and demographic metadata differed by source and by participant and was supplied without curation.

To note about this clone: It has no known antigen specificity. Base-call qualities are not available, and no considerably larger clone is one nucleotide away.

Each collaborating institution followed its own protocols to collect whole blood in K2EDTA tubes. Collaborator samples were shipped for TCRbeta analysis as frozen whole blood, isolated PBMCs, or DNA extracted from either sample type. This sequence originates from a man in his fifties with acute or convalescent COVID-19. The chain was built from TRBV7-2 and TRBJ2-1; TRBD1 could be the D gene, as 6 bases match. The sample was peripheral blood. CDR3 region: CASSLRDIPYNEQFF. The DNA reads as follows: TGTGCCAGCAGCCTCCGGGACATCCCCTACAATGAGCAGTTCTTC.